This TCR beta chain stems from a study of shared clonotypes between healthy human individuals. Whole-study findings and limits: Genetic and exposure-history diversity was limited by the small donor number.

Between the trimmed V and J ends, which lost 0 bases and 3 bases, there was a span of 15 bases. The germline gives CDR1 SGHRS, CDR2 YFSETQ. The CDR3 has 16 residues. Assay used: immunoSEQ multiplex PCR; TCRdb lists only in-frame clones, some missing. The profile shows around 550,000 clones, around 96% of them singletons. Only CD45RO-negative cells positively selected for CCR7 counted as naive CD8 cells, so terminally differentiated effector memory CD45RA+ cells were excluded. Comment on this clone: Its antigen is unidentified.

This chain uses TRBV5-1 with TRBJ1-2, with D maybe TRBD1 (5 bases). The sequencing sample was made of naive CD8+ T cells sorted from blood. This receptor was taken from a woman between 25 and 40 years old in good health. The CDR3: CASSLDGRGGYYGYTF. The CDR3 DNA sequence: TGCGCCAGCAGCTTGGACGGGAGGGGAGGTTACTATGGCTACACCTTC.